The clone carrying this T cell receptor (beta chain) occurred many times. What it recognizes is unknown. Investigators amplified TCR beta CDR3 regions from RNA transcripts. HTBI primers were used in a first-round RT-PCR, which preceded a second-round multiplex PCR. TCRdb itself ran the multiplex PCR reads through MiXCR, one entry per CDR3 protein. Among roughly 500,000 distinct CDR3 sequences listed, roughly an eighth were seen once. Trimming cost V 3 bases and J 4 bases, with 12 bases left between them. This CDR3 is 14 amino acids long. Germline assignment: CDR1 MDHEN and CDR2 SYDVKM. This entry belongs to a study of Graves' ophthalmopathy and Graves' hyperthyroidism. General study points: For predicting ophthalmopathy progression, the model had roughly 64% sensitivity and roughly 72% specificity. Clonotypes were expanded in thyroid at above 0.001 frequency, and most also appeared in blood.

The PBMC fraction was derived from about 10 ml of fresh peripheral blood. Sequencing used blood. This chain uses TRBV28 with TRBJ1-2, with TRBD1 as a possible D gene (5 bases). This clonotype was sampled from a woman aged 30 to 39 with Graves' ophthalmopathy. Here the CDR3 DNA reads TGTGCCAGCAGTTTTGACGGGACGGCCTATGGCTACACCTTC. It specifies CASSFDGTAYGYTF.